These 32 T cell receptor beta chains originate from one sample sequenced in a study of Graves' ophthalmopathy and Graves' hyperthyroidism. The TCR beta CDR3 regions underwent amplification from RNA transcripts. The library came from an HTBI-primed first-round RT-PCR and a second-round multiplex PCR. Each CDR3 protein gets one entry after TCRdb re-called the multiplex PCR reads with MiXCR. The sample lists some 400,000 distinct CDR3 sequences, approximately 20% occurring once. Sequencing used peripheral blood. The source is a young woman with Graves' ophthalmopathy.

This clonotype was counted ten times or more. The CDR3 nucleotides read TGTGCCAGCAGGGAACAGGGGACAACCTACGAGCAGTACTTC. Its protein product is CASREQGTTYEQYF. The chain recombines TRBV28 with TRBJ2-7; 7 nucleotides align to TRBD1. V dropped 6 bases and J dropped 2; count of bases not matched to a gene: 7. Germline CDR1 is MDHEN and CDR2 is SYDVKM. The CDR3 totals 14 residues.

This clonotype showed up many times. V gene TRBV6-1 combines with J gene TRBJ1-6; D gene ambiguous. The CDR3 sequence is 14 residues long. Germline V gene lookup returns CDR1 MNHNS and CDR2 SASEGT. Trimming took 6 bases from V and 7 from J, leaving 13 bases between them. The CDR3 protein is CASSGRTLNSPLHF. As DNA, the CDR3 is TGTGCCAGCAGCGGCCGGACTCTCAATTCACCCCTCCACTTT.

This clonotype turned up a few times. The rearrangement joins TRBV6-2 or TRBV6-3 to TRBJ2-6; 9 bases are a match to TRBD1. V lost 2 bases to trimming and J lost 4 bases; unmatched junction nucleotides: 0. This CDR3 comprises 15 residues. The germline gives CDR1 MNHEY, CDR2 SVGEGT. The CDR3 DNA sequence: TGTGCCAGCAGTTACGACAGGGGGGGGGCCAACGTCCTGACTTTC. Translating it yields CASSYDRGGANVLTF.

At least ten counts were recorded for this clonotype. The rearrangement links TRBV6-1 to TRBJ1-1; D is unresolved. From germline, CDR1 is MNHNS and CDR2 SASEGT. The CDR3 loop spans 14 amino acids. V shed 1 base and J shed 5 bases, with 11 bases lying between them. The CDR3 protein is CASSEVWEGTEAFF. The CDR3 coding sequence is TGTGCCAGCAGTGAAGTCTGGGAAGGAACTGAAGCTTTCTTT.

This clonotype was seen at least ten times. The chain links TRBV19 to TRBJ2-5; D is ambiguous. Trimming pared 3 bases from V and 7 bases from J, leaving 6 bases between. The CDR3 extends over 11 amino acids. CDR1 and CDR2 from the germline V gene are LNHDA and SQIVND (reference sequence). As DNA, the CDR3 is TGTGCCAGTAGTATCGACGGGACCCAGTACTTC. Translating it yields CASSIDGTQYF.

This clonotype was seen at least ten times. V gene TRBV12-3 or TRBV12-4 combines with J gene TRBJ2-7; D gene ambiguous. Trimming removed 3 bases from V and 7 bases from J, with 10 bases in between. The CDR3 runs 12 residues. CDR3 sequence (DNA): TGTGCCAGCAGTTTCCAATACCGGGAGCAGTACTTC. Translation: CASSFQYREQYF.

The rearrangement links TRBV10-3 to TRBJ2-2; TRBD1 matches at 8 bases. Germline CDR1 is ENHRY and CDR2 is SYGVKD. J lost 4 bases, V lost 7 bases, and 5 bases had no gene match. This CDR3 has 14 residues. CDR3 amino acids: CAIKGQEGTGELFF. For the CDR3, the DNA is TGTGCCATCAAGGGACAGGAAGGCACCGGGGAGCTGTTTTTT.

J is TRBJ2-4 and V is TRBV6-1, with 7 bases matching TRBD1. Germline V CDR1 and CDR2: MNHNS, SASEGT. The V and J ends lost 8 bases and 1 base, in that order; junction bases with no gene match: 11. The CDR3 is 16 amino acids. Written as DNA, the CDR3 is TGTGCCAGCGGAGACGTAGGGGGCGCCGCCAAAAACATTCAGTACTTC. This sequence encodes CASGDVGGAAKNIQYF.

The rearrangement links TRBV3-1 to TRBJ1-2; D uncertain. Looked up from germline, CDR1 is LGHDT and CDR2 is YNNKEL (reference sequence). The CDR3 is 13 residues long. Trimming took off 4 bases at V and 5 bases at J, with 11 bases between the two ends. CDR3 protein: CASSPSDPYGYTF. The CDR3, as DNA: TGTGCCAGCAGCCCCTCTGACCCATATGGCTACACCTTC.

This clonotype was counted at least ten times. This sequence joins TRBV30 and TRBJ2-3, with unresolved D. CDR3 length: 11 amino acids. The germline CDR1 and CDR2 sequences are GTSNPN and SVGIG (reference sequence). V lost 4 bases, J lost 2 bases, and 4 bases lay in between. CDR3 sequence (DNA): TGTGCCTGGAAACCCACAGATACGCAGTATTTT. Amino acids: CAWKPTDTQYF. The full variable domain, rest sourced from reference TRBV30 and TRBJ2-3, is SQTIHQWPATLVQPVGSPLSLECTVEGTSNPNLYWYRQAAGRGLQLLFYSVGIGQISSEVPQNLSASRPQDRQFILSSKKLLLSDSGFYLCAWKPTDTQYFGPGTRLTVL.

This clonotype came up many times. The rearrangement joins TRBV20-1 to TRBJ2-1; D is ambiguous. Trimming took 5 bases from V and 2 from J, leaving 7 bases between them. The CDR3 loop spans 12 amino acids. Germline values: CDR1 DFQATT, CDR2 SNEGSKA (reference sequence). The CDR3 DNA follows: TGCAGTGCTGACGGAGCCTACAATGAGCAGTTCTTC. This codes for CSADGAYNEQFF.

This clonotype was observed at least ten times. The chain recombines TRBV7-9 with TRBJ2-5; D remains ambiguous. Deletions cut 5 bases from V and 2 bases from J, with 9 bases between. Germline V gene lookup returns CDR1 SEHNR and CDR2 FQNEAQ (reference sequence). There are 13 residues in the CDR3. The chain's CDR3 is CASSPRLQETQYF. Written as DNA, the CDR3 is TGTGCCAGCAGCCCTCGATTACAAGAGACCCAGTACTTC.

This clonotype was seen at least ten times. V gene TRBV6-2 or TRBV6-3 combines with J gene TRBJ2-5, with unresolved D. The germline V and J ends were trimmed by 7 bases and 5 bases, with 14 bases remaining between them. This CDR3 comprises 13 residues. Germline V gene data show CDR1 as MNHEY and CDR2 as SVGEGT. The CDR3 loop reads CASTSRLYETQYF. The CDR3 DNA sequence: TGTGCCAGCACCTCACGGCTCTACGAGACCCAGTACTTC.

This clonotype was observed a handful of times. At one end the junction does not follow the germline gene, possibly because of a read error. The rearrangement links TRBV30 to TRBJ2-5; D is unresolved. Germline V lookup: CDR1 GTSNPN, CDR2 SVGIG (reference sequence). The CDR3 is made up of 12 amino acids. This CDR3 reads CAWSEEKEIQYF. In DNA, the CDR3 is TGTGCCTGGAGCGAAGAGAAAGAGATCCAGTACTTC.

This clonotype was seen many times. The rearrangement joins TRBV30 to TRBJ2-7; D is undetermined. The CDR3 runs to 13 residues. Trimming cost V 8 bases and J 0 bases, with 14 bases left between them. From germline, CDR1 is GTSNPN and CDR2 SVGIG (reference sequence). The CDR3: CAGRPRSSYEQYF. CDR3 sequence (DNA): TGTGCCGGAAGGCCCAGGAGCTCCTACGAGCAGTACTTC.

This clonotype was seen ten or more times. The chain combines TRBV12-3 or TRBV12-4 with TRBJ1-5; TRBD1 matches 7 bases. Losses at the gene ends were 5 bases for V and 3 bases for J; bases not matched to a gene: 7. The length of the CDR3 is 15 residues. The CDR3 sequence is CASSTWTGINQPQHF. CDR3 DNA sequence: TGTGCCAGCAGTACGTGGACAGGAATCAATCAGCCCCAGCATTTT.

This clonotype was observed a few times. CDR3 nucleotides: TGTGCCAGCAGCCGGACATCCGACACCGGGGAGCTGTTTTTT. Protein product: CASSRTSDTGELFF. The rearrangement uses TRBV7-2 and TRBJ2-2; possibly TRBD1 for D (5 bases). This CDR3 has 14 amino acids. Germline V gene data show CDR1 as SGHTA and CDR2 as FQGNSA. Between the trimmed V and J ends, which lost 5 bases and 3 bases, there was a span of 10 bases.

The rearrangement links TRBV12-3 or TRBV12-4 to TRBJ1-1; D ambiguous. This CDR3 has 15 amino acids. The ends were cut back, 3 bases at V and 5 bases at J, with 16 bases in the middle. CDR3 nucleotides: TGTGCCAGCAGTTTCCGGGAAGCGATGAGAACTGAAGCTTTCTTT. Encoded protein: CASSFREAMRTEAFF.

This clonotype has a count of ten or more. V gene TRBV6-5 combines with J gene TRBJ1-1, with TRBD1 as a possible D gene (5 bases). The CDR3 is made up of 15 amino acids. V shed 8 bases and J shed 7 bases, with 23 bases lying between them. Looked up from germline, CDR1 is MNHEY and CDR2 is SVGAGI. CDR3 sequence reads: CASCNGGGYYGEAFF. As DNA, the CDR3 is TGTGCCAGCTGCAATGGTGGGGGGTATTACGGTGAAGCTTTCTTT.

In this sample, this clonotype turned up many times. The CDR3 DNA reads TGTGCCAGCAGCCAGGCAAGACAGACCTCTGGAAACACCATATATTTT. It yields the protein CASSQARQTSGNTIYF. The rearrangement uses TRBV4-2 and TRBJ1-3; perhaps TRBD1 as D (5 bases). Per germline, CDR1 LGHNA and CDR2 YNFKEQ. Trimming stripped 3 bases from V and 0 bases from J, with 12 bases between. The CDR3 runs 16 residues.

The rearrangement joins TRBV28 to TRBJ2-5; a weak D match, TRBD2 (6 bases). CDR3 size: 13 residues. V lost 8 bases and J 4 bases, leaving 14 bases between the germline ends. CDR1 is MDHEN, CDR2 SYDVKM, per germline. The CDR3 DNA sequence: TGTGCCAGCGGGACCCGGGACTCAGAGACCCAGTACTTC. This codes for CASGTRDSETQYF.

This clonotype was detected only a few times. CDR3 sequence reads: CASRPTSAGYYEQYF. The CDR3 DNA reads as TGTGCCAGCAGGCCTACTAGCGCCGGATATTACGAGCAGTACTTC. The chain employs TRBV6-1 and TRBJ2-7; 7 nucleotides match TRBD2. After removal of 6 bases from V and 4 bases from J, the junction contained 12 bases not matched to a gene. In germline, CDR1 is MNHNS, CDR2 SASEGT. The CDR3 extends over 15 amino acids.

This clonotype was counted many times. The chain joins TRBV4-3 to TRBJ2-7; 9 bases match TRBD2. Germline V CDR1 and CDR2: LGHNA, YSLEER. The CDR3 totals 14 residues. V gave up 2 bases and J gave up 2 bases; unmatched junction bases: 1. CDR3 in DNA: TGCGCCAGCAGCCAATGGACTAGCGCCTACGAGCAGTACTTC. Its protein is CASSQWTSAYEQYF.

This clonotype was observed at least ten times. V usage is TRBV9 and J usage is TRBJ1-1, with 8 bases matching TRBD1. There are 14 residues in the CDR3. Germline loops: CDR1 SGDLS, CDR2 YYNGEE. The junction had 5 bases not matched to a gene; V was cut back by 2 bases and J by 5 bases. The CDR3 DNA is TGTGCCAGCAGCGTCCGGGACAGGATAACTGAAGCTTTCTTT. Translating gives CASSVRDRITEAFF.

The chain links TRBV6-1 to TRBJ2-7, with D possibly TRBD2 on 6 matching bases. V gave up 4 bases and J gave up 2 bases, with 18 bases separating them. CDR3 length: 16 amino acids. Germline V gene data show CDR1 as MNHNS and CDR2 as SASEGT. CDR3 sequence reads: CASSAVSGAPAYEQYF. The DNA of the CDR3 is TGTGCCAGCAGTGCAGTTAGCGGAGCCCCCGCCTACGAGCAGTACTTC.

This clonotype was recorded at least ten times. J is TRBJ1-2 and V is TRBV4-3; D is unresolved. Germline V gene sequence: CDR1 LGHNA, CDR2 YSLEER. This CDR3 region has 15 residues. The ends were cut back, 0 bases at V and 4 bases at J, with 12 bases in the middle. DNA of the CDR3: TGCGCCAGCAGCCAAGATCCGATTGGTAGCTATGGCTACACCTTC. This encodes CASSQDPIGSYGYTF.

This clonotype was seen ten or more times. This chain links TRBV11-1 with TRBJ2-5, with 11 positions matching TRBD2. Germline loops: CDR1 SGHAT, CDR2 FQDESV (reference sequence). V shed 3 bases and J 5 bases; nucleotides not matched to a gene: 17. The CDR3 contains 19 residues. The CDR3 bases are TGTGCCAGCAGCTTGCAAAGAGGACCGGGACTAGCGGCGAGGGAGACCCAGTACTTC. This translates into CASSLQRGPGLAARETQYF.

This clonotype was seen a few times. This may be a read error, as it is one base from a much larger clone. The CDR3 DNA reads as TGTGCCAGCAGCCCTGGACAGGGACTGCACGGGGCCAACGTCCCGACTTTC. This sequence encodes CASSPGQGLHGANVPTF. The V and J genes are TRBV11-2 and TRBJ2-6, with TRBD1 matching 8 bases. The CDR3 runs to 17 residues. Germline values: CDR1 SGHAT, CDR2 FQNNGV.

This clonotype was seen ten or more times. This sequence joins TRBV11-2 and TRBJ1-1; D ambiguous. The V gene's germline CDR1 is SGHAT and CDR2 FQNNGV. The germline V and J ends were trimmed by 5 bases and 0 bases, with 10 bases remaining between them. This CDR3 comprises 14 residues. CDR3 coding DNA: TGTGCCAGCAGCCCTGTGCTCCTGAACACTGAAGCTTTCTTT. Its translation: CASSPVLLNTEAFF.

In this sample, this clonotype turned up many times. V is TRBV7-2 and J is TRBJ2-2, with no clear D. CDR3 length: 14 amino acids. V was shortened by 1 base and J by 6 bases, with 9 bases between the two germline ends. Germline V gene data show CDR1 as SGHTA and CDR2 as FQGNSA. The CDR3 sequence: CASSLGLGPGELFF. CDR3 nucleotide sequence: TGTGCCAGCAGCTTAGGTCTCGGTCCCGGGGAGCTGTTTTTT.

This clonotype was counted at least ten times. The chain couples TRBV6-1 to TRBJ2-5; 9 positions match TRBD2. CDR1 and CDR2 from the germline V gene are MNHNS and SASEGT. Unmatched junction bases numbered 12, after V lost 0 bases and J lost 7 bases. The CDR3 has 17 amino acids. The CDR3 region is CASSEALAGGPSVTQYF. CDR3 DNA: TGTGCCAGCAGTGAAGCGCTCGCGGGAGGGCCTTCGGTGACCCAGTACTTC.

The sample holds many counts of this clonotype. The V gene is TRBV7-2, the J gene TRBJ1-6; D gene unclear. Germline V gives CDR1 SGHTA, CDR2 FQGNSA. V was trimmed by 6 bases and J by 7 bases, leaving 10 bases between them. The CDR3 spans 13 residues. The CDR3 spells CASSNDRNSPLHF. The CDR3 bases are TGTGCCAGCAGTAATGATAGGAATTCACCCCTCCACTTT.